The 17 T cell receptor beta chains given below trace back to one sample, sequenced in a study of shared T cell receptors in the human thymus. Assay used: immunoSEQ multiplex PCR; TCRdb lists only in-frame clones, some missing. This sample has about 380,000 clones, with 85% to 95% found just once. The specimen was thymocytes. All receptors derive from a human donor.

The CDR3 DNA sequence: TGTGCCAGCGGGGGTACAGGCCTTAAATACGAGCAGTACTTC. This translates into CASGGTGLKYEQYF. V and J are TRBV6-1 and TRBJ2-7, with D possibly being TRBD1 or TRBD2 (5 bases each). Germline lookup yields CDR1 MNHNS and CDR2 SASEGT. Trimming shortened V by 8 bases and J by 4 bases, and 18 bases separated the two germline ends. The length of the CDR3 is 14 residues.

The chain combines TRBV29-1 with TRBJ2-2, with 7 bases lining up with TRBD1. V shed 4 bases, J shed 6 bases, and the junction held 8 bases outside the gene matches. Germline CDR1 and CDR2: SQVTM and ANQGSEA. The CDR3 loop spans 14 amino acids. The CDR3 DNA reads TGCAGCGTTGCACAGGGGAAGAATCCCGGGGAGCTGTTTTTT. This gives the protein CSVAQGKNPGELFF.

CDR3 amino acids: CASGGWANTEAFF. The CDR3 DNA reads TGTGCCAGCGGCGGGTGGGCGAACACTGAAGCTTTCTTT. The J gene is TRBJ1-1, the V gene TRBV28; unclear D gene. The CDR3 runs to 13 residues. CDR1 MDHEN and CDR2 SYDVKM come from the germline V gene. Trimming took 8 bases from V and 1 from J, leaving 11 bases between them.

The chain joins TRBV19 to TRBJ2-1; 8 nucleotides match TRBD1. After removal of 0 bases from V and 10 bases from J, the junction contained 8 bases not matched to a gene. The CDR3 consists of 15 residues. Germline V gene data show CDR1 as LNHDA and CDR2 as SQIVND (reference sequence). CDR3 protein: CASSIDGTGLGEQFF. The CDR3 region has the DNA TGTGCCAGTAGTATAGACGGGACAGGACTGGGCGAGCAGTTCTTC.

The chain combines TRBV5-1 with TRBJ2-2; 8 bases are a match to TRBD1. Germline CDR1 is SGHRS and CDR2 is YFSETQ. This CDR3 region has 14 residues. V shed 5 bases, J shed 3 bases, and the junction held 3 bases outside the gene matches. The CDR3 bases are TGCGCCAGCAGGGAGACAGGGGACACCGGGGAGCTGTTTTTT. Its translation: CASRETGDTGELFF.

This chain uses TRBV7-9 with TRBJ1-1, with TRBD1 as a possible D gene (5 bases). The CDR3 totals 14 residues. V lost 5 bases to trimming and J lost 1 base, with 11 bases between them. Germline V lookup: CDR1 SEHNR, CDR2 FQNEAQ (reference sequence). CDR3 region: CASSPRRENTEAFF. The CDR3, as DNA: TGTGCCAGCAGCCCCCGCAGGGAGAACACTGAAGCTTTCTTT.

This chain connects TRBV15 to TRBJ2-1; 7 bases are shared with TRBD2. The junction had 20 bases not matched to a gene; V was cut back by 0 bases and J by 0 bases. Germline values: CDR1 LNHNV, CDR2 YYDKDF (reference sequence). CDR3 length equals 22 residues. CDR3 in amino acids: CATSRDAVGLGGTQPSYNEQFF. The CDR3 nucleotides read TGTGCCACCAGCAGAGACGCGGTAGGACTAGGAGGGACCCAACCCTCCTACAATGAGCAGTTCTTC.

This sequence joins TRBV29-1 and TRBJ1-5; perhaps TRBD1 as D (5 bases). Germline V gene sequence: CDR1 SQVTM, CDR2 ANQGSEA. Trimming stripped 8 bases from V and 6 bases from J, with 20 bases between. CDR3 length equals 14 residues. CDR3 coding DNA: TGCAGCCCGGTCCGGGACCCTGAGGGTCAGCCCCAGCATTTT. It is translated as CSPVRDPEGQPQHF.

The rearrangement links TRBV19 to TRBJ1-1; weak D call: TRBD1 (5 bases). The CDR3 has 13 amino acids. The ends were cut back, 9 bases at V and 1 base at J, with 12 bases in the middle. Germline V CDR1 and CDR2: LNHDA, SQIVND (reference sequence). CDR3 coding DNA: TGTGCCAGCAGAGACGGGGGGAACACTGAAGCTTTCTTT. Protein sequence: CASRDGGNTEAFF.

The chain has TRBV5-1 and TRBJ2-7, with no clear D. Germline CDR1 is SGHRS and CDR2 is YFSETQ. V lost 1 base and J lost 11, with 19 bases in between. The CDR3 has 14 residues. The CDR3 region has the DNA TGCGCCAGCAGCTTGCGGCACAGTGAGCTCAGGAAGTACTTC. Translated, it gives CASSLRHSELRKYF.

CDR3 coding DNA: TGTGCCAGCAGTGAAGAGTCCACTGAAGCTTTCTTT. Its protein is CASSEESTEAFF. The V gene is TRBV6-1, the J gene TRBJ1-1; D not resolved. This CDR3 contains 12 residues. V lost 1 base and J lost 4, with 4 bases in between. The germline V gene encodes CDR1 MNHNS and CDR2 SASEGT.

The V call is TRBV28, the J call TRBJ1-1; D not certain. Germline V lookup: CDR1 MDHEN, CDR2 SYDVKM. V was clipped by 6 bases and J by 3 bases, with 11 bases between them. This CDR3 comprises 13 residues. CDR3 residues: CASRSTPDTEAFF. The CDR3 DNA reads TGTGCCAGCAGATCAACCCCGGACACTGAAGCTTTCTTT.

V and J are TRBV7-2 and TRBJ2-7; D uncertain. Per the germline V gene, CDR1 is SGHTA and CDR2 is FQGNSA. The CDR3 runs to 12 residues. Trimming removed 5 bases at V and 7 bases at J, with 12 bases between. CDR3 coding DNA: TGTGCCAGCAGCGCGCCCTTGGGGGAGCAGTACTTC. Translation: CASSAPLGEQYF.

This chain joins TRBV5-7 and TRBJ2-5; D is uncertain. The DNA end is a closer match to TRBJ2-7, so the J assignment may be wrong. TRBV5-7 qualifies as an ORF whose function is uncertain. The CDR3 is 13 residues long. This CDR3 is CASSFTISYEQYF. CDR3 bases: TGTGCCAGCAGCTTTACCATCTCCTACGAGCAGTACTTC.

The chain carries TRBV5-4 and TRBJ2-3; either TRBD1 or TRBD2 may supply D (5 bases each). CDR1 SGHNT and CDR2 YYREEE come from the germline V gene (reference sequence). Trimming removed 2 bases from V and 9 bases from J, with 7 bases in between. This CDR3 has 11 amino acids. CDR3 sequence reads: CASSFGTTQYF. The CDR3 DNA sequence: TGTGCCAGCAGCTTTGGGACGACGCAGTATTTT.

J is TRBJ2-1 and V is TRBV29-1, with TRBD2 matching over 13 bases. With V trimmed by 4 bases and J by 2 bases, 29 bases remained unmatched. Germline V CDR1 and CDR2: SQVTM, ANQGSEA. This CDR3 has 24 amino acids. CDR3 in amino acids: CSVGDSRGQGSKRTSGGTYNEQFF. CDR3 DNA: TGCAGCGTTGGGGACTCCCGAGGACAGGGAAGTAAGAGGACTAGCGGGGGAACCTACAATGAGCAGTTCTTC.

The rearrangement joins TRBV28 to TRBJ1-5, with TRBD1 matching 8 bases. Germline V gene data show CDR1 as MDHEN and CDR2 as SYDVKM. The ends lost 6 bases at V and 9 bases at J; junction bases unmatched: 4. The CDR3 has 12 amino acids. In DNA, the CDR3 is TGTGCCAGCAGCCACAGGGGGGCGCCCCAGCATTTT. This codes for CASSHRGAPQHF.